This T cell receptor beta chain was obtained from a study of blood T cell repertoires in COVID-19. As for the study in general: Donors in the United States, Italy and Spain gave samples during acute or convalescent COVID-19. T cells, B-cell-depleted T cells, or PBMCs provided the cDNA or gDNA that served as material.

The authors' processing: Estimated nucleated cell counts came from reference gene primer amplification. Sequencing was performed with immunoSEQ multiplex PCR; in TCRdb, only in-frame clones are kept and a portion is missing. From that table come the V and J calls and clone size; the DNA was used to work out D and trimming. The sample records 150,000 to 200,000 clones, 75% to 85% being singletons. The CDR3 is made up of 16 amino acids. Germline V lookup: CDR1 LGHNA, CDR2 YNFKEQ. Trimming stripped 0 bases from V and 3 bases from J, with 12 bases between. The Seattle site enrolled patients during active infection and followed them longitudinally.

The chain uses TRBV4-2 and TRBJ1-5; tentatively, D is TRBD1 (6 bases). The sequenced sample consisted of peripheral blood. The receptor was isolated from a woman aged 55-69 years with COVID-19, enrolled during active disease. This chain's CDR3 is CASSQEVQGNNQPQHF. The CDR3 nucleotides are TGTGCCAGCAGCCAAGAGGTTCAGGGGAACAATCAGCCCCAGCATTTT.